This TCR beta chain was recovered during a study of beta chain features in type 1 diabetes. Overall study findings and caveats: Moderately but significantly shorter TCRB CDR3s were found in Type 1 diabetes patients in all four CD4+ subsets. The naive, central memory and Treg TCRB repertoires showed an apparent similarity that was greater among patients than among healthy donors.

Only a few counts were recorded for this clone. Its specificity is not known. Sorted populations all exceeded 95% purity. The V end lost 7 bases, the J end lost 8 bases, and 14 bases lay between the germline ends. The CDR3 is made up of 13 amino acids. CDR1 is LNHDA, CDR2 SQIVND, per germline (reference sequence). As every portion of the isolated RNA was reverse transcribed, the sequencing read expressed TCRB transcripts. Only in-frame clones appear in the TCRdb table, and some are missing; sequencing was by immunoSEQ multiplex PCR. The sample carries tens of thousands of clones, approximately 70% recorded once.

Sequencing was performed on Tregs from blood. The chain uses TRBV19 and TRBJ1-4; no firm D call. This TCR came from a man aged 25-45 years with type 1 diabetes. Some clones in this sample may be carry-over from other donors' samples. CDR3 sequence (DNA): TGTGCCAGTACCTCGGGAGGGCGGGAAAAACTGTTTTTT. Translating it yields CASTSGGREKLFF.